A single sample is the source of the 19 T cell receptor beta chains below, sequenced in a study of blood T cell repertoires in COVID-19. Here immunoSEQ multiplex PCR was the method, and the copy in TCRdb shows in-frame clones only, minus some. This sample carries over 200,000 clones, roughly nine tenths of them seen once, and the ten largest clones take approximately 12%. Sequences were obtained from peripheral blood. These receptors were obtained from a young woman who had recovered from COVID-19.

This sequence joins TRBV6-2 or TRBV6-3 and TRBJ2-2; possible D gene TRBD2, 6 bases. The CDR3 has 17 residues. The germline V and J ends were trimmed by 6 bases and 0 bases, with 17 bases remaining between them. Germline V gene lookup returns CDR1 MNHEY and CDR2 SVGEGT. The CDR3 DNA is TGTGCCAGCAGCAGTTTTTTAGCGGAACCGAACACCGGGGAGCTGTTTTTT. Translation: CASSSFLAEPNTGELFF.

J is TRBJ2-1 and V is TRBV6-6; 8 bases map to TRBD2. Trimming took 3 bases from V and 8 from J; bases not matched to a gene: 12. The CDR3 is made up of 16 amino acids. From germline, CDR1 is MNHNY and CDR2 SVGAGI (reference sequence). DNA for the CDR3: TGTGCCAGCAGTTATAAAGGCGGGAGGAAAGCCGATGAGCAGTTCTTC. It yields the protein CASSYKGGRKADEQFF.

V and J are TRBV12-5 and TRBJ2-7; no clear D. The CDR3 consists of 13 residues. Germline V gene data show CDR1 as LGHNT and CDR2 as FRNRAP. V lost 3 bases and J lost 0, with 6 bases in between. CDR3 amino acids: CASGLSHSYEQYF. As DNA, the CDR3 is TGTGCTAGTGGTTTATCCCACTCCTACGAGCAGTACTTC.

The chain links TRBV7-9 to TRBJ2-1; D is perhaps TRBD2 (6 bases). Trimming left V 5 bases short and J 4 bases short, with 15 bases between. Per the germline V gene, CDR1 is SEHNR and CDR2 is FQNEAQ (reference sequence). This CDR3 is built from 15 residues. The CDR3 DNA follows: TGTGCCAGCAGCCTATCCGGGACTGGGTACAATGAGCAGTTCTTC. The encoded protein is CASSLSGTGYNEQFF.

V gene TRBV29-1 combines with J gene TRBJ1-2, with D unresolved. This CDR3 contains 12 residues. The V gene's germline CDR1 is SQVTM and CDR2 ANQGSEA. V was shortened by 6 bases and J by 1 base, with 9 bases between the two germline ends. The CDR3 loop reads CSVARSNYGYTF. CDR3 in DNA: TGCAGCGTCGCCCGGAGTAACTATGGCTACACCTTC.

This clone has just a few counts. The chain combines TRBV6-2 or TRBV6-3 with TRBJ2-7, with 9 nucleotides matching TRBD1. The J segment lost 2 bases and the V segment lost 2 bases, leaving 4 bases of the junction unmatched. The germline V gene has CDR1 MNHEY and CDR2 SVGEGT. The length of the CDR3 is 15 residues. CDR3 residues: CASSYGGTGTYEQYF. In DNA, the CDR3 is TGTGCCAGCAGTTACGGGGGGACAGGGACCTACGAGCAGTACTTC.

This chain uses TRBV5-4 with TRBJ2-7; 16 bases map to TRBD2. V gave up 4 bases and J gave up 7 bases; unmatched junction bases: 8. Germline loops: CDR1 SGHNT, CDR2 YYREEE (reference sequence). The CDR3 has 16 residues. In DNA form, the CDR3 reads TGTGCCAGCAGCCTGGGACTAGCGGGAGGGCCGGTTGAGCAGTACTTC. It yields the protein CASSLGLAGGPVEQYF.

The V gene is TRBV19, the J gene TRBJ2-7, with 8 bases identical to TRBD1. With V trimmed by 5 bases and J by 3 bases, 6 bases remained unmatched. The CDR3 contains 14 residues. Per germline, CDR1 LNHDA and CDR2 SQIVND (reference sequence). The CDR3 reads CASSPGTGYYEQYF. CDR3 DNA: TGTGCCAGTAGTCCTGGGACAGGTTACTACGAGCAGTACTTC.

The chain employs TRBV5-6 and TRBJ1-5; no definite D call. V was shortened by 0 bases and J by 7 bases, with 8 bases between the two germline ends. CDR1 is SGHDT, CDR2 YYEEEE, per germline. The CDR3 totals 13 residues. The CDR3 region has the DNA TGTGCCAGCAGCTTGGGGGGAGGGCAGCCCCAGCATTTT. Its translation is CASSLGGGQPQHF.

This chain joins TRBV13 and TRBJ2-3, with D uncertain. Germline assignment: CDR1 PRHDT and CDR2 FYEKMQ (reference sequence). The V gene lost 3 bases and the J gene lost 3 bases, with 4 bases spanning the gap. The CDR3 has 12 amino acids. CDR3 region: CASSFRTDTQYF. The CDR3 nucleotides read TGTGCCAGCAGCTTTCGTACAGATACGCAGTATTTT.

The rearrangement joins TRBV3-1 (or the pseudogene TRBV3-2) to TRBJ1-2; D gene unclear. Trimming shortened V by 0 bases and J by 4 bases, and 12 bases separated the two germline ends. Germline values: CDR1 LGHDT, CDR2 YNNKEL (reference sequence). The CDR3 contains 15 residues. CDR3 residues: CASSQERRDSYGYTF. The CDR3 coding sequence is TGTGCCAGCAGCCAAGAAAGGCGGGATAGCTATGGCTACACCTTC.

This sequence joins TRBV7-9 and TRBJ1-5; D not certain. Trimming cost V 0 bases and J 4 bases, with 13 bases left between them. CDR3 length equals 16 residues. CDR1 SEHNR and CDR2 FQNEAQ come from the germline V gene (reference sequence). The CDR3 sequence: CASSLAGAYGNQPQHF. The CDR3 region has the DNA TGTGCCAGCAGCTTAGCGGGCGCCTATGGAAATCAGCCCCAGCATTTT.

This CDR3 reads CASILRGYEQYF. The CDR3 DNA sequence: TGTGCCAGCATCCTGCGGGGGTACGAGCAGTACTTC. The chain recombines TRBV2 with TRBJ2-7; TRBD2 agrees at 7 bases. The CDR3 runs 12 residues. V gave up 7 bases and J gave up 4 bases; unmatched junction bases: 4. The germline CDR1 and CDR2 sequences are SNHLY and FYNNEI.

The gene calls are TRBV5-4 and TRBJ1-2, with D perhaps TRBD1 (6 bases). The CDR3 is 15 amino acids. Germline assignment: CDR1 SGHNT and CDR2 YYREEE (reference sequence). Trimming took 2 bases from V and 4 from J, leaving 15 bases between them. Here the CDR3 reads CASSLQGSGPYGYTF. For the CDR3, the DNA is TGTGCCAGCAGCTTACAGGGCTCGGGCCCCTATGGCTACACCTTC.

The rearrangement uses TRBV5-1 and TRBJ1-3; tentative D call: TRBD1 (5 bases). Germline-derived CDR1 and CDR2 are SGHRS and YFSETQ. This CDR3 has 15 amino acids. The V and J ends lost 0 bases and 3 bases respectively, with 10 bases between them. The CDR3 nucleotides read TGCGCCAGCAGCTTGGGACAGAATGGTGGAAACACCATATATTTT. Its translation: CASSLGQNGGNTIYF.

This clone has more than one count but fewer than ten. Relative to the germline gene, one junction end is altered; a read error may explain this. The chain recombines TRBV27 with TRBJ2-7, with TRBD2 identical over 9 bases. The CDR3 sequence is 12 residues long. CDR1 and CDR2 from the germline V gene are MNHEY and SMNVEV (reference sequence). The CDR3: CASSLGLAGLIF. Written as DNA, the CDR3 is TGTGCCAGCAGTTTAGGCCTAGCGGGACTTATCTTC.

This sequence joins TRBV18 and TRBJ1-6; the D is unclear. CDR1 KGHSH and CDR2 LQKENI come from the germline V gene. Trimming pared 2 bases from V and 7 bases from J, leaving 12 bases between. This CDR3 has 15 residues. The CDR3 nucleotides are TGTGCCAGCTCACCAATGAGTCCTAACAATTCACCCCTCCACTTT. Its protein product is CASSPMSPNNSPLHF.

The chain is built from TRBV28 and TRBJ1-5; no definite D call. This CDR3 has 12 residues. The V end was cut by 7 bases, the J end by 0 bases, with 4 bases between. Germline V gene data show CDR1 as MDHEN and CDR2 as SYDVKM. The CDR3 spells CASMSSNQPQHF. In DNA, the CDR3 is TGTGCCAGCATGAGTAGCAATCAGCCCCAGCATTTT.

The chain employs TRBV15 and TRBJ1-1; no reliable D call. The CDR3 has 11 residues. V dropped 2 bases and J dropped 7 bases, with 5 bases sitting between them. Per germline, CDR1 LNHNV and CDR2 YYDKDF (reference sequence). The CDR3: CATSRQVEAFF. The CDR3 DNA is TGTGCCACCAGCAGACAGGTTGAAGCTTTCTTT.